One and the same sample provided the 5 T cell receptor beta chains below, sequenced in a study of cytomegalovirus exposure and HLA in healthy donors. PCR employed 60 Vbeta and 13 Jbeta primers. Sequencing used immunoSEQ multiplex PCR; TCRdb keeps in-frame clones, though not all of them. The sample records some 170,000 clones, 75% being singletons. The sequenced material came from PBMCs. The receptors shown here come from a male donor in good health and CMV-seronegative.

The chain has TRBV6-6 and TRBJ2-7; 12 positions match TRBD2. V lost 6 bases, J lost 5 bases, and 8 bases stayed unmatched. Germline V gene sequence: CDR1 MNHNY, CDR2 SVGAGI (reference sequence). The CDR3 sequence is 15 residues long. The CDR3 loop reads CASSPTLAGGNEQYF. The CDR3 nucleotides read TGTGCCAGCAGCCCGACACTAGCGGGAGGTAACGAGCAGTACTTC.

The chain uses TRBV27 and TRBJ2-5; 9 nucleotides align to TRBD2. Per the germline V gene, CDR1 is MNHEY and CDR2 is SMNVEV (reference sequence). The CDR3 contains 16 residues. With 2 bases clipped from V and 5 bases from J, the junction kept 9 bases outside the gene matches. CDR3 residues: CASSLKKREVEETQYF. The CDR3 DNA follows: TGTGCCAGCAGTTTAAAGAAGCGGGAGGTTGAGGAGACCCAGTACTTC.

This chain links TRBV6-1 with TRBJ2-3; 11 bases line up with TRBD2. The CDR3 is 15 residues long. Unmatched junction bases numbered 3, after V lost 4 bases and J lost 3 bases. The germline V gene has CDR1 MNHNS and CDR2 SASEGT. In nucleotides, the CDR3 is TGTGCCAGCAGTGCCCGACTAGCGGGGACAGATACGCAGTATTTT. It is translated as CASSARLAGTDTQYF.

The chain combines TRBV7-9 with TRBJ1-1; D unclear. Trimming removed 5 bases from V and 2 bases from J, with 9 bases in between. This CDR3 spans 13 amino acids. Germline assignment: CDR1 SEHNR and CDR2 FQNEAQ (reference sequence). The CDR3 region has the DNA TGTGCCAGCAGCCCGGACTTAAACACTGAAGCTTTCTTT. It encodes CASSPDLNTEAFF.

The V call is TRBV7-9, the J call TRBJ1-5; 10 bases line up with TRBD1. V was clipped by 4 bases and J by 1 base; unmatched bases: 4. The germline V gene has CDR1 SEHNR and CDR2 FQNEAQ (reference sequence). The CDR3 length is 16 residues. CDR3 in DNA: TGTGCCAGCAGCTCGACAGGGGGCAAGAGCAATCAGCCCCAGCATTTT. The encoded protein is CASSSTGGKSNQPQHF.